The 18 T cell receptor beta chains given below trace back to one sample, sequenced in a study of early T cells in non-severe SARS-CoV-2 infection. In TCRdb, the 5' RACE reads were re-called with MiXCR into one record per CDR3 protein. The table shows about 50,000 distinct CDR3 sequences, with about 10% occurring only once. Material for sequencing was whole blood. The receptors derive from an adult who was a healthcare worker with PCR-confirmed SARS-CoV-2 infection or an uninfected control (not recorded which).

This clonotype was picked up many times. The chain uses TRBV7-2 and TRBJ2-2, with D hard to call. V was pared by 3 bases and J by 4 bases, with 9 bases between. The CDR3 is made up of 14 amino acids. Germline V gene data show CDR1 as SGHTA and CDR2 as FQGNSA. CDR3 region: CASSFKSFTGELFF. DNA of the CDR3: TGTGCCAGCAGCTTCAAGTCGTTCACCGGGGAGCTGTTTTTT.

This clonotype occurred many times. The chain uses TRBV18 and TRBJ2-1, with unresolved D. Trimming stripped 3 bases from V and 0 bases from J, with 9 bases between. Germline assignment: CDR1 KGHSH and CDR2 LQKENI. CDR3 length: 15 residues. Here the CDR3 reads CASSPDISSYNEQFF. CDR3 sequence (DNA): TGTGCCAGCTCACCCGACATTAGCTCCTACAATGAGCAGTTCTTC.

This clonotype was picked up a small number of times. The chain employs TRBV20-1 and TRBJ2-1; TRBD1 might be the D (5 bases). V lost 6 bases, J lost 15 bases, and 18 bases lay in between. CDR1 and CDR2 from the germline V gene are DFQATT and SNEGSKA (reference sequence). There are 11 residues in the CDR3. CDR3 DNA: TGCAGTGCAAGACAGCAGTCTTTTCGGTTCTTC. Its translation: CSARQQSFRFF.

This clonotype was seen a few times. Germline and junction disagree at one end, which may indicate a read error. V and J are TRBV3-1 and TRBJ2-2; 10 bases align to TRBD2. Germline V lookup: CDR1 LGHDT, CDR2 YNNKEL (reference sequence). CDR3 length: 19 amino acids. CDR3 amino acids: CASSQDGRSSGSLTGEPFF. The CDR3 DNA is TGTGCCAGCAGCCAAGATGGTCGGTCTAGCGGGAGTTTGACCGGGGAGCCGTTTTTT.

This clonotype has only a few counts. This chain links TRBV7-2 with TRBJ2-7; D is unclear. V shed 2 bases and J shed 5 bases, with 13 bases lying between them. The CDR3 is 14 amino acids. Per germline, CDR1 SGHTA and CDR2 FQGNSA. CDR3: CASSLWPELDEQYF. CDR3 sequence (DNA): TGTGCCAGCAGCTTATGGCCGGAGCTCGACGAGCAGTACTTC. The variable domain in full, completed from reference TRBV7-2 and TRBJ2-7, reads GAGVSQSPSNKVTEKGKDVELRCDPISGHTALYWYRQSLGQGLEFLIYFQGNSAPDKSGLPSDRFSAERTGGSVSTLTIQRTQQEDSAVYLCASSLWPELDEQYFGPGTRLTVT.

This clonotype was counted ten times or more. This chain uses TRBV11-3 with TRBJ2-2; tentatively, D is TRBD2 (6 bases). V was clipped by 3 bases and J by 3 bases, with 11 bases between them. This CDR3 has 15 amino acids. Germline CDR1 is SGHNT and CDR2 is YENEEA. CDR3 coding DNA: TGTGCCAGCAGCTTTATGGGGGGATACACCGGGGAGCTGTTTTTT. Its protein product is CASSFMGGYTGELFF. The entire variable domain, with the rest obtained from reference TRBV11-3 and TRBJ2-2, is as follows: EAGVVQSPRYKIIEKKQPVAFWCNPISGHNTLYWYLQNLGQGPELLIRYENEEAVDDSQLPKDRFSAERLKGVDSTLKIQPAELGDSAVYLCASSFMGGYTGELFFGEGSRLTVL.

This clonotype was counted at least ten times. This chain joins TRBV20-1 and TRBJ2-7; 9 bases are shared with TRBD1. The V gene end was trimmed by 5 bases and the J gene end by 3 bases; junction bases not matched to a gene: 8. This CDR3 comprises 14 residues. Germline V gene lookup returns CDR1 DFQATT and CDR2 SNEGSKA (reference sequence). The CDR3: CSAFSPGQGYEQYF. As DNA, the CDR3 is TGCAGTGCTTTCTCCCCGGGACAGGGCTACGAGCAGTACTTC.

The chain employs TRBV29-1 and TRBJ1-1; no reliable D call. In germline, CDR1 is SQVTM, CDR2 ANQGSEA. V lost 3 bases to trimming and J lost 10 bases, with 12 bases between them. This CDR3 is 11 amino acids long. The CDR3 DNA reads TGCAGCGTTGATCCCCTCCACCGAGCTTTCTTT. Protein product: CSVDPLHRAFF.

The chain couples TRBV10-3 to TRBJ1-2; 8 bases are a match to TRBD1. Germline V lookup: CDR1 ENHRY, CDR2 SYGVKD. CDR3 length: 14 amino acids. Trimming removed 4 bases from V and 2 bases from J; junction bases left unmatched: 3. The CDR3 spells CAISAGQDNYGYTF. In DNA form, the CDR3 reads TGTGCCATCAGTGCGGGACAGGACAACTATGGCTACACCTTC.

There are many counts of this clonotype. V usage is TRBV6-2 or TRBV6-3 and J usage is TRBJ2-1, with TRBD2 identical over 7 bases. CDR3 length: 18 amino acids. V gave up 2 bases and J gave up 4 bases; unmatched junction bases: 14. CDR1 is MNHEY and CDR2 is SVGEGT in the germline V gene. The CDR3 coding sequence is TGTGCCAGCAGTTACATGTATCTTGGGCTAGCGGAATACAATGAGCAGTTCTTC. This codes for CASSYMYLGLAEYNEQFF.

In this sample, this clonotype turned up many times. This chain connects TRBV7-8 to TRBJ2-7; no clear D. The CDR3 runs to 15 residues. The germline V gene encodes CDR1 SGHVS and CDR2 FQNEAQ. V lost 5 bases, J lost 4 bases, and 18 bases lay in between. This chain's CDR3 is CASSHDGPGVYEQYF. The CDR3 DNA is TGTGCCAGCAGCCACGACGGACCTGGGGTTTACGAGCAGTACTTC. The full variable domain, in which reference TRBV7-8 and TRBJ2-7 provide the parts outside the CDR3, is GAGVSQSPRYKVAKRGQDVALRCDPISGHVSLFWYQQALGQGPEFLTYFQNEAQLDKSGLPSDRFFAERPEGSVSTLKIQRTQQEDSAVYLCASSHDGPGVYEQYFGPGTRLTVT.

This clonotype was observed a handful of times. This chain joins TRBV20-1 and TRBJ1-5; 8 bases match TRBD1. The germline CDR1 and CDR2 sequences are DFQATT and SNEGSKA (reference sequence). The CDR3 spans 15 residues. Germline trimming cut 6 bases from V and 0 bases from J; bases unmatched to any gene: 7. CDR3 amino acids: CSASGGGNSNQPQHF. CDR3 DNA sequence: TGCAGTGCCTCAGGGGGCGGGAATAGCAATCAGCCCCAGCATTTT.

Many counts were recorded for this clonotype. The chain is built from TRBV4-1 and TRBJ2-3; 11 nucleotides align to TRBD2. The V gene end was trimmed by 3 bases and the J gene end by 2 bases; junction bases not matched to a gene: 4. The germline V gene has CDR1 MGHRA and CDR2 YSYEKL. The length of the CDR3 is 16 residues. The CDR3 loop reads CASSHFSGRDTDTQYF. The CDR3 DNA follows: TGCGCCAGCAGCCACTTTAGCGGGAGGGACACAGATACGCAGTATTTT.

The V call is TRBV18, the J call TRBJ2-1; the match to TRBD2 covers 8 bases. Looked up from germline, CDR1 is KGHSH and CDR2 is LQKENI. The CDR3 is made up of 15 amino acids. Trimming at V came to 6 bases and at J to 15 bases, leaving 19 bases not matched to a gene. CDR3 nucleotides: TGTGCCAGCTCTCCTACGGGACTAGACGGAAACCGTCGGTTCTTC. Translating it yields CASSPTGLDGNRRFF.

The chain uses TRBV20-1 and TRBJ2-3, with D uncertain. From germline, CDR1 is DFQATT and CDR2 SNEGSKA (reference sequence). Trimming left V 4 bases short and J 3 bases short, with 8 bases between. The CDR3 covers 12 residues. In DNA, the CDR3 is TGCAGTGCTACGTCCCAGACAGATACGCAGTATTTT. This translates into CSATSQTDTQYF.

This clonotype was picked up a small number of times. The chain joins TRBV18 to TRBJ1-2, with 9 bases identical to TRBD1. V shed 6 bases and J 8 bases; nucleotides not matched to a gene: 10. The CDR3 is 14 residues long. Germline V CDR1 and CDR2: KGHSH, LQKENI. The CDR3 spells CASSPSQGAGGYTF. The CDR3 DNA reads as TGTGCCAGCTCCCCCTCACAGGGGGCTGGGGGCTACACCTTC.

Ten or more counts support this clonotype. This chain joins TRBV29-1 and TRBJ1-1, with a weak D call TRBD1 (6 bases). Germline V gene data show CDR1 as SQVTM and CDR2 as ANQGSEA. The CDR3 has 15 amino acids. Between the trimmed V and J ends, which lost 3 bases and 3 bases, there was a span of 17 bases. The DNA of the CDR3 is TGCAGCGTTGAGGAGACAGGTGCTTACTACACTGAAGCTTTCTTT. It is translated as CSVEETGAYYTEAFF. The complete variable domain, with remaining parts taken from reference TRBV29-1 and TRBJ1-1, reads SAVISQKPSRDICQRGTSLTIQCQVDSQVTMMFWYRQQPGQSLTLIATANQGSEATYESGFVIDKFPISRPNLTFSTLTVSNMSPEDSSIYLCSVEETGAYYTEAFFGQGTRLTVV.

This clonotype was counted at least ten times. J is TRBJ2-1 and V is TRBV6-1; 8 positions agree with TRBD2. Per germline, CDR1 MNHNS and CDR2 SASEGT. The CDR3 is 17 amino acids. V lost 2 bases to trimming and J lost 1 base; unmatched junction nucleotides: 7. CDR3 nucleotides: TGTGCCAGCAGTGAAAGAGAGCGGGAGAGGTCCTACAATGAGCAGTTCTTC. Translated: CASSERERERSYNEQFF.